This T cell receptor (beta chain) was documented in a study of shared clonotypes between healthy human individuals. Profiling relied on immunoSEQ multiplex PCR, and the TCRdb table lists in-frame clones only, not all of them. The sample lists more than 1 million clones, approximately 78% occurring once. The specimen was memory CD4+ T cells from PBMCs. The subset denotes: CD45RA-negative fraction. The source is a man aged 18 to 35 in good health. Some clones in this sample may be carry-over from other donors' samples.

This CDR3 reads CASSPPHLRSEKLFF. CDR3 in DNA: TGTGCCAGCAGCCCCCCTCATTTGAGGAGTGAAAAACTGTTTTTT. The rearrangement joins TRBV7-8 to TRBJ1-4; D is unresolved. This CDR3 is built from 15 residues. Germline V gives CDR1 SGHVS, CDR2 FQNEAQ. Trimming took 5 bases from V and 7 from J, leaving 17 bases between them.